Shown below are 16 T cell receptor beta chains from a single sample sequenced in a study of cytomegalovirus exposure and HLA in healthy donors. PCR amplification relied on 60 Vbeta primers (plus 13 Jbeta primers). The assay was immunoSEQ multiplex PCR, and TCRdb's table has in-frame clones only and misses some. This table holds more than 120,000 clones, about 84% found once. Source material: PBMCs. The receptors originated from a woman between 35 and 50 years old in good health and CMV-seropositive.

Turning to this clone: This same CDR3 is encoded by further DNA sequences in the sample. The V call is TRBV28, the J call TRBJ1-5, with D perhaps matching TRBD1 (6 bases). The CDR3 runs to 13 residues. Germline loops: CDR1 MDHEN, CDR2 SYDVKM. Trimming cost V 6 bases and J 7 bases, with 13 bases left between them. CDR3 DNA: TGTGCCAGCAGCCCCAGGGGAAACCAGCCCCAGCATTTT. The encoded protein is CASSPRGNQPQHF. Drawing the rest from reference TRBV28 and TRBJ1-5, the complete variable domain is DVKVTQSSRYLVKRTGEKVFLECVQDMDHENMFWYRQDPGLGLRLIYFSYDVKMKEKGDIPEGYSVSREKKERFSLILESASTNQTSMYLCASSPRGNQPQHFGDGTRLSIL.

The genes are TRBV2 and TRBJ2-7; 10 bases map to TRBD1. The V segment lost 8 bases and the J segment 4 bases; nucleotides outside the gene matches: 2. The germline CDR1 and CDR2 sequences are SNHLY and FYNNEI. This CDR3 contains 12 residues. Here the CDR3 DNA reads TGTGCCAGCCGGGACAGGGGATACGAGCAGTACTTC. It codes for CASRDRGYEQYF.

V is TRBV7-3 and J is TRBJ2-2, with 11 bases identical to TRBD2. The CDR3 consists of 16 residues. J was trimmed by 3 bases and V by 5 bases; bases with no gene match: 5. The germline V gene encodes CDR1 SGHTA and CDR2 FQGTGA. CDR3 DNA: TGTGCCAGCAGCCCGACTAGCGGGACCCACACCGGGGAGCTGTTTTTT. Protein sequence: CASSPTSGTHTGELFF.

This chain links TRBV7-9 with TRBJ2-1; 9 bases align to TRBD2. V lost 5 bases to trimming and J lost 7 bases; unmatched junction nucleotides: 12. The CDR3 extends over 16 amino acids. The germline CDR1 and CDR2 sequences are SEHNR and FQNEAQ (reference sequence). Here the CDR3 DNA reads TGTGCCAGCAGCCTCTGGGGTAGCGGGAGAGGTAATGAGCAGTTCTTC. Translating it yields CASSLWGSGRGNEQFF. Drawing the rest from reference TRBV7-9 and TRBJ2-1, the complete variable domain is DTGVSQNPRHKITKRGQNVTFRCDPISEHNRLYWYRQTLGQGPEFLTYFQNEAQLEKSRLLSDRFSAERPKGSFSTLEIQRTEQGDSAMYLCASSLWGSGRGNEQFFGPGTRLTVL.

The chain uses TRBV19 and TRBJ2-2, with D possibly being TRBD2 (6 bases). Germline V gene lookup returns CDR1 LNHDA and CDR2 SQIVND (reference sequence). The CDR3 has 15 residues. V lost 11 bases and J lost 5, with 21 bases in between. CDR3 nucleotides: TGTGCCTCACAAGTAGGAGGGAGTAGAACCGGGGAGCTGTTTTTT. Amino acid sequence: CASQVGGSRTGELFF.

The rearrangement joins TRBV7-8 to TRBJ2-1; 14 nucleotides line up with TRBD2. Germline V CDR1 and CDR2: SGHVS, FQNEAQ. This CDR3 region has 20 residues. The junction had 14 bases not matched to a gene; V was cut back by 5 bases and J by 2 bases. The CDR3 loop is CASSVIPGLAGATPYNEQFF. The DNA of the CDR3 is TGTGCCAGCAGCGTCATACCGGGACTAGCGGGAGCGACTCCCTACAATGAGCAGTTCTTC.

The rearrangement links TRBV2 to TRBJ2-5; a weak D match, TRBD1 (6 bases). Trimming pared 7 bases from V and 4 bases from J, leaving 13 bases between. Germline CDR1 SNHLY, CDR2 FYNNEI. The CDR3 runs to 13 residues. CDR3: CASNGQSVETQYF. The CDR3 nucleotides read TGTGCCAGCAACGGACAGTCTGTAGAGACCCAGTACTTC.

This clone has more than one count but fewer than ten. The genes are TRBV18 and TRBJ2-3, with 10 bases lining up with TRBD1. Trimming cost V 4 bases and J 1 base; bases outside gene matches: 5. Germline V lookup: CDR1 KGHSH, CDR2 LQKENI. CDR3 length: 16 residues. The CDR3 nucleotides read TGTGCCAGCTCACGTTCCGGGACAGGGGGCACAGATACGCAGTATTTT. Translating it yields CASSRSGTGGTDTQYF.

This chain uses TRBV19 with TRBJ2-3; a weak D match, TRBD1 (5 bases). Germline CDR1 reads LNHDA; CDR2 reads SQIVND (reference sequence). The CDR3 consists of 13 residues. The V end lost 7 bases, the J end lost 1 base, and 9 bases lay between the germline ends. The CDR3: CASIGAGTDTQYF. The CDR3 nucleotides read TGTGCCAGTATTGGGGCGGGCACAGATACGCAGTATTTT.

The J gene is TRBJ2-2, the V gene TRBV21-1; the table's D gene call, TRBD1, was not cross checked with the DNA. TRBV21-1 is listed as a pseudogene. This CDR3 is built from 18 residues. CDR3 sequence (DNA): TGTGCCAGCAGCAAAGAGGTTCCCCAGGACAGGCGCACCGGGGAGCTGTTTTTT. This encodes CASSKEVPQDRRTGELFF.

CDR3 sequence reads: CASSQGAGTAEAFF. The CDR3 DNA reads as TGTGCCAGCTCACAGGGGGCTGGAACGGCTGAAGCTTTCTTT. This chain connects TRBV18 to TRBJ1-1, with TRBD1 matching over 7 bases. From germline, CDR1 is KGHSH and CDR2 LQKENI. V lost 4 bases to trimming and J lost 6 bases; unmatched junction nucleotides: 8. CDR3 size: 14 residues.

A few counts support this clone. The rearrangement joins TRBV6-1 to TRBJ2-5; 7 nucleotides line up with TRBD1. The J call could be wrong; TRBJ2-7 is a better fit for the DNA end. The CDR3 length is 13 residues. Germline loops: CDR1 MNHNS, CDR2 SASEGT. The CDR3, as DNA: TGTGCCAGCACCCGGACAGGCTCCTACGAGCAGTACTTC. Translation: CASTRTGSYEQYF.

The V gene is TRBV6-6, the J gene TRBJ1-6; 8 bases agree with TRBD1. Unmatched junction bases numbered 8, after V lost 6 bases and J lost 10 bases. This CDR3 has 14 amino acids. Germline V gene lookup returns CDR1 MNHNY and CDR2 SVGAGI (reference sequence). In nucleotides, the CDR3 is TGTGCCAGCAGGGCGACAGGGGAAGGATCACCCCTCCACTTT. Translating gives CASRATGEGSPLHF.

The gene calls are TRBV28 and TRBJ2-7; a possible D gene is TRBD2 (6 bases). Germline values: CDR1 MDHEN, CDR2 SYDVKM. This CDR3 region has 13 residues. The germline V and J ends were trimmed by 3 bases and 9 bases, with 15 bases remaining between them. CDR3 region: CASSLEITRGQYF. CDR3 DNA: TGTGCCAGCAGTTTGGAGATAACGCGGGGGCAGTACTTC.

The chain carries TRBV7-9 and TRBJ2-7; 8 positions agree with TRBD1. The CDR3 consists of 14 residues. Per the germline V gene, CDR1 is SEHNR and CDR2 is FQNEAQ (reference sequence). The V and J ends lost 5 bases and 3 bases, in that order; junction bases with no gene match: 6. CDR3: CASSHDRGLYEQYF. The CDR3 region has the DNA TGTGCCAGCAGCCACGACAGGGGCCTCTACGAGCAGTACTTC.

This chain joins TRBV5-1 and TRBJ2-3; 9 bases agree with TRBD2. The CDR3 length is 18 residues. In germline, CDR1 is SGHRS, CDR2 YFSETQ. The V gene end was trimmed by 4 bases and the J gene end by 0 bases; junction bases not matched to a gene: 12. CDR3 sequence reads: CASSDRAGGPPSTDTQYF. CDR3 in DNA: TGCGCCAGCAGCGATCGGGCGGGAGGGCCTCCGAGCACAGATACGCAGTATTTT. Supplemented by reference TRBV5-1 and TRBJ2-3, the full variable domain reads KAGVTQTPRYLIKTRGQQVTLSCSPISGHRSVSWYQQTPGQGLQFLFEYFSETQRNKGNFPGRFSGRQFSNSRSEMNVSTLELGDSALYLCASSDRAGGPPSTDTQYFGPGTRLTVL.